Listed below are T cell receptor beta chains from one sample, sequenced in a study of cytomegalovirus exposure and HLA in healthy donors. Generated by immunoSEQ multiplex PCR, the TCRdb table keeps only in-frame clones and is missing some. The sample includes about 160,000 clones, around 85% of them seen just once. Sequenced sample: PBMCs. These receptor sequences come from a woman aged 30 to 39 in good health and CMV-seronegative. Both conserved end residues are part of each CDR3. A D gene is named only where the DNA matches it firmly. Clone size is not always given. Where it is, it says once, few, many or a class for expanded clones.

D	J	size	V	CDR3	DNA
TRBD1	TRBJ1-5	few	TRBV7-9	CASSLEGAGQPQHF	TGTGCCAGCAGCTTAGAGGGGGCGGGTCAGCCCCAGCATTTT
.	TRBJ2-6	.	TRBV7-3	CASSLTSAPGANVLTF	TGTGCCAGCAGCTTAACGTCTGCCCCTGGGGCCAACGTCCTGACTTTC
.	TRBJ1-1	.	TRBV20-1	CSARAGEEAFF	TGCAGTGCTAGAGCCGGAGAAGAAGCTTTCTTT
TRBD2	TRBJ2-7	.	TRBV6-5	CASSLGSAGASYEQYF	TGTGCCAGCAGTTTGGGATCAGCGGGGGCCTCTTACGAGCAGTACTTC
.	TRBJ1-5	.	TRBV7-3	CASSTGRNQPQHF	TGTGCCAGCAGCACGGGACGGAATCAGCCCCAGCATTTT
.	TRBJ2-7	.	TRBV28	CASSLFIWGQTSSYEQYF	TGTGCCAGCAGTTTGTTTATCTGGGGCCAGACTAGCTCCTACGAGCAGTACTTC
.	TRBJ1-2	.	TRBV4-3	CASSQVLRNYGYTF	TGCGCCAGCAGCCAAGTACTAAGGAACTATGGCTACACCTTC
.	TRBJ2-7	.	TRBV28	CASVTGISYEQYF	TGTGCCAGCGTTACAGGGATCTCCTACGAGCAGTACTTC
TRBD1	TRBJ1-5	.	TRBV4-3	CASSHTNRDRGSYSNQPQHF	TGCGCCAGCAGCCATACAAACCGAGACAGGGGCTCCTATAGCAATCAGCCCCAGCATTTT
TRBD1	TRBJ1-1	.	TRBV27	CASSFTGQTEAFF	TGTGCCAGCAGTTTTACGGGACAGACTGAAGCTTTCTTT
.	TRBJ2-7	.	TRBV27	CASSLKGPSDYEQYF	TGTGCCAGCAGTTTAAAGGGCCCCTCGGACTACGAGCAGTACTTC
TRBD1	TRBJ1-3	.	TRBV7-3	CASSLTGSGNTIYF	TGTGCCAGCAGCTTGACAGGGTCTGGAAACACCATATATTTT
.	TRBJ1-5	.	TRBV30	CAWSVPYDNQPQHF	TGTGCCTGGAGTGTACCCTACGACAATCAGCCCCAGCATTTT
TRBD1	TRBJ2-7	.	TRBV9	CASSPDDREGEQYF	TGTGCCAGCAGCCCAGATGACAGGGAAGGCGAGCAGTACTTC
.	TRBJ2-4	.	TRBV10-3	CAISESGGTGAKNIQYF	TGTGCCATCAGTGAGTCAGGAGGGACTGGAGCCAAAAACATTCAGTACTTC
.	TRBJ2-5	once	TRBV25-1	CASSYQETQYF	TGTGCCAGCAGTTACCAAGAGACCCAGTACTTC
TRBD1	TRBJ1-1	.	TRBV13	CASSPQDRGVTEAFF	TGTGCCAGCAGCCCGCAGGACAGGGGGGTGACTGAAGCTTTCTTT
.	TRBJ1-1	once	TRBV29-1	CSVEDPWRENTEAFF	TGCAGCGTTGAAGATCCGTGGAGGGAGAACACTGAAGCTTTCTTT
.	TRBJ2-3	.	TRBV5-4	CASSRDGTDTQYF	TGTGCCAGCAGCCGGGACGGAACAGATACGCAGTATTTT
TRBD2	TRBJ2-1	once	TRBV4-2	CASSQDLAGGYNEQFF	TGTGCCAGCAGCCAAGATCTGGCGGGGGGCTACAATGAGCAGTTCTTC
.	TRBJ2-5	.	TRBV5-4	CASSSELQETQYF	TGTGCCAGCAGCTCAGAGTTACAAGAGACCCAGTACTTC
.	TRBJ2-7	once	TRBV10-1	CASSEPEASAHEQYF	TGCGCCAGCAGTGAGCCGGAGGCTAGCGCCCACGAGCAGTACTTC
TRBD1	TRBJ2-7	.	TRBV11-2	CASSRGTGVLYEQYF	TGTGCCAGCAGCCGAGGGACAGGGGTCCTGTACGAGCAGTACTTC
.	TRBJ2-1	.	TRBV9	CASSVDFGYNEQFF	TGTGCCAGCAGCGTAGATTTCGGTTACAATGAGCAGTTCTTC
.	TRBJ1-5	.	TRBV19	CASSNGGSSNQPQHF	TGTGCCAGTAGTAATGGGGGATCTAGCAATCAGCCCCAGCATTTT
.	TRBJ1-6	.	TRBV19	CASIETGGSNSPLHF	TGTGCCAGTATTGAAACGGGGGGCAGTAATTCACCCCTCCACTTT
TRBD1	TRBJ1-1	once	TRBV7-6	CASSPQGGLTEAFF	TGTGCCAGCAGCCCTCAGGGGGGGCTAACTGAAGCTTTCTTT
.	TRBJ2-5	once	TRBV7-3	CASSLSSGQETQYF	TGTGCCAGCAGCTTAAGTTCAGGGCAAGAGACCCAGTACTTC
.	TRBJ1-5	few	TRBV7-9	CASSRTGSNQPQHF	TGTGCCAGCAGCCGAACAGGGAGCAATCAGCCCCAGCATTTT
TRBD2	TRBJ2-1	.	TRBV4-3	CASSQDVGRTSGSNEQFF	TGCGCCAGCAGCCAAGATGTAGGTCGTACTAGCGGGTCGAATGAGCAGTTCTTC
TRBD2	TRBJ2-3	.	TRBV11-1	CASSSYSGSGDTQYF	TGTGCCAGCAGCTCCTATAGCGGGAGTGGAGATACGCAGTATTTT
TRBD1	TRBJ2-5	.	TRBV18	CASSPTVAGGETQYF	TGTGCCAGCTCACCAACGGTGGCAGGGGGTGAGACCCAGTACTTC
.	TRBJ1-1	.	TRBV11-2	CASSLVVRGNTEAFF	TGTGCCAGCAGCTTAGTTGTGAGGGGGAACACTGAAGCTTTCTTT
TRBD1	TRBJ2-1	.	TRBV2	CASSETRTGPLGNEQFF	TGTGCCAGCAGCGAGACCCGGACAGGGCCTTTGGGCAATGAGCAGTTCTTC
.	TRBJ2-1	.	TRBV28	CASLKEFNEQFF	TGTGCCAGCTTAAAGGAATTCAATGAGCAGTTCTTC